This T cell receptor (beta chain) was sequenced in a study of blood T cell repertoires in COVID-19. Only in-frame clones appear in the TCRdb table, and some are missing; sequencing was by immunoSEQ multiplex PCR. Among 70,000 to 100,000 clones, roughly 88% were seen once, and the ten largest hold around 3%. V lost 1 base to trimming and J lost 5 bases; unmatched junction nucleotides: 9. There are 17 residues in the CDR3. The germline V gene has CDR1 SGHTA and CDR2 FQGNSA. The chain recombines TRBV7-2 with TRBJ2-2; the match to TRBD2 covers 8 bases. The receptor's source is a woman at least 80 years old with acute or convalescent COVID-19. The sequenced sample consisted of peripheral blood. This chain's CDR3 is CASSLDGGGPGTGELFF. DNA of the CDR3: TGTGCCAGCAGCTTAGATGGCGGGGGGCCGGGAACCGGGGAGCTGTTTTTT.